One and the same sample provided the 4 T cell receptor beta chains below, sequenced in a study of shared clonotypes between healthy human individuals. Assay used: immunoSEQ multiplex PCR; TCRdb lists only in-frame clones, some missing. There are roughly 1,000,000 clones in the sample; around 82% occur only once, and approximately 0.5% lies in the top ten. The specimen sequenced was memory CD4+ T cells from PBMCs. The subset was: CD45RA-negative fraction. The origin of the receptors is a man in his late teens or twenties in good health. Some clones in this sample may be carry-over from other donors' samples.

The J gene is TRBJ2-7, the V gene TRBV11-2, with a possible D match to TRBD2 (6 bases). The CDR3 consists of 13 residues. In germline, CDR1 is SGHAT, CDR2 FQNNGV. V lost 3 bases, J lost 4 bases, and 10 bases lay in between. The CDR3 DNA follows: TGTGCCAGCAGCTTCCGCCGGGAGTACGAGCAGTACTTC. Translation: CASSFRREYEQYF.

The V and J genes are TRBV11-3 and TRBJ2-3; D is perhaps TRBD2 (5 bases). V was cut by 6 bases and J by 4 bases, with 11 bases left in between. Germline CDR1 and CDR2: SGHNT and YENEEA. This CDR3 contains 13 residues. This CDR3 is CASSFRGSDTQYF. The CDR3 nucleotides are TGTGCCAGCAGTTTCCGAGGGTCAGATACGCAGTATTTT. Full variable domain (missing parts from reference TRBV11-3 and TRBJ2-3): EAGVVQSPRYKIIEKKQPVAFWCNPISGHNTLYWYLQNLGQGPELLIRYENEEAVDDSQLPKDRFSAERLKGVDSTLKIQPAELGDSAVYLCASSFRGSDTQYFGPGTRLTVL.

The chain links TRBV5-6 to TRBJ2-5; TRBD2 is a possible D gene (6 bases). Per the germline V gene, CDR1 is SGHDT and CDR2 is YYEEEE. Trimming removed 3 bases at V and 4 bases at J, with 13 bases between. This CDR3 contains 14 residues. DNA for the CDR3: TGTGCCAGCAGCTATGACCTGGGGGGAGAGACCCAGTACTTC. Translation gives CASSYDLGGETQYF.

The chain couples TRBV5-8 to TRBJ2-3, with TRBD2 matching over 7 bases. The CDR3 loop spans 14 amino acids. Germline loops: CDR1 SGHTS, CDR2 YDEGEE. Trimming removed 0 bases from V and 6 bases from J; junction bases left unmatched: 4. The CDR3 nucleotides are TGTGCCAGCAGCTTGGGGGCGGGAGTGGATACGCAGTATTTT. This encodes CASSLGAGVDTQYF.